The entry below gives a single T cell receptor (beta chain) sequence along with its context. No antigen is known for it. The CDR3 runs to 17 residues. The V segment lost 5 bases and the J segment 5 bases; nucleotides outside the gene matches: 15. Germline lookup yields CDR1 LNHDA and CDR2 SQIVND (reference sequence). The record originates from a study of T cell responses to AZD1222 COVID-19 vaccine. Assay used: immunoSEQ multiplex PCR; TCRdb lists only in-frame clones, some missing. The table has around 140,000 clones, roughly nine tenths seen once; the top ten hold about 3.8%. General observations from the study: Reports say nearly half of spike-specific TCRs go after unmutated variant regions.

The chain employs TRBV19 and TRBJ1-2, with 9 bases matching TRBD1. The origin of this receptor is an adult who received the AZD1222 COVID-19 vaccine. The sample consisted of peripheral blood, taken 28 days after the second AZD1222 dose. Here the CDR3 reads CASSPFRFPDRGYGYTF. The CDR3 DNA follows: TGTGCCAGTAGTCCATTCCGCTTCCCGGACAGGGGTTATGGCTACACCTTC.